This T cell receptor beta chain is from a study of molecular identifiers for immune sequencing clone quantification (dated 2018 in TCRdb). About the study as a whole: In a replicate experiment, RNA from roughly 20,000 or 100,000 naive CD8 T cells was split into five aliquots, four of which were sequenced. The study was a methods study using CD8 T cells to benchmark molecular-identifier clustering-based TCR repertoire sequencing (MIDCIRS) and TCR RNA copy counting.

From the germline V gene, CDR1 is SGHRS and CDR2 is YFSETQ. V is cut by 2 bases and J by 4 bases, and the space between the germline ends is 18 bases. The CDR3 sequence holds 16 residues, the cysteine and phenylalanine included. Of the read, only the CDR3 DNA is kept; its 48 bases are in frame from base 1. This clonotype came up many times. What this receptor recognizes is not known. No much larger clone exists at a distance of one base, and base qualities are not known. Beyond this particular receptor, the publication reports: When barcode sub-clustering was left out, chimeric consensus sequences inflated TCR diversity, with chimeras reaching as high as 47%. Even against a background of approximately 1 million naive CD8 T cells, spiked-in Jurkat TCR RNA amounting to a single cell's worth was reported to be detectable. The naive libraries included spiked-in Jurkat TCR RNA (roughly 11 copies' worth), and this RNA is not part of the donor repertoire. In CMV-specific effector cells, over 99% of molecules were held by clones above 20 RNA copies, whereas under 1% of molecules were held by such clones in naive cells. About 3.1 recovered TCR RNA copies per cell were obtained by modeling, versus roughly 9.7 by digital PCR, implying a capture efficiency of roughly 32%. Identical TCR molecules sharing a barcode could cause highly expanded clone sizes to be underestimated.

Libraries were built with PCR. Reads for this sample came from a NextSeq 500. Bulk TCR libraries were made following a previously described method, with the TCR primers given in Table S5. Total RNA was purified with the Qiagen AllPrep DNA/RNA kit. Before analysis, reads from multiple sequencing runs of one library were combined. Regarding the original processing steps: Reads were retained only if their TCR constant sequence matched exactly, and those retained reads were trimmed to 150 nt and grouped according to their 12-nt molecular barcodes. Reads inside each barcode group were sub-clustered using a 15% Levenshtein threshold, and a quality-weighted consensus sequence was constructed for each RNA molecule. Non-functional sequences were filtered out, along with any lower-count sequence sitting one edit away from another sequence. Based on fitting two negative binomial distributions, any barcode sub-cluster with under 20% of the maximum read count was discarded. In-frame beta chains were kept once TCRdb had trimmed the public reads at Q25 with fastp and called clones with MiXCR. Identical CDR3 protein sequences are pooled into one entry, listed with their most common genes and DNA. These V and J calls originate from TCRdb's pipeline instead of the authors' own analysis. For this sample the table gives about 320,000 distinct CDR3 sequences, of which roughly a quarter were detected only once. In total, the top ten clones hold 0.65% to 0.75% of the sample.

Libraries of naive CD8 T cells were built from around 20,000 to 990,000 sorted cells, with 10%, 30% or 50% of the purified RNA used. Naive CD8 T cells, defined as CD8+CD4-CCR7+CD45RA+, were FACS-sorted into RLT Plus buffer on a BD FACSAria II. To test detection sensitivity, Jurkat RNA equivalent to more than 8 TCR copies was spiked into samples of about 19,000-1,000,000 naive CD8 T cells. CD8 T cells were enriched with RosetteSep CD8+ T Cell Enrichment Cocktail and Ficoll-Paque, followed by ACK red cell lysis. The receptor's source is a human donor in good health. Some libraries in this study had Jurkat cell RNA spiked in. The chain joins TRBV5-1 to TRBJ1-2; matching of 6 bases hints at TRBD1 as the D gene. The specimen was naive CD8+ T cells from blood, with Jurkat cell RNA spiked in. Sample cell subset or site, as interpreted from the label and publication: FACS-sorted CD8+CD4-CCR7+CD45RA+ naive T cells. In nucleotides, the sequence is TGCGCCAGCAGCTTTTCAGACAGGAGGGGCGTCTATGGCTACACCTTC. Its product reads: CASSFSDRRGVYGYTF.